This T cell receptor (beta chain) emerged from a study of T cells after yellow fever vaccination. A few counts support this clonotype. TCRdb re-analysed the 5' RACE reads in MiXCR, keeping a single row per CDR3 protein. The sample consists of about 360,000 distinct CDR3 sequences, roughly 6.2% of them appearing once. This specimen was PBMCs, taken 5 days after the yellow fever booster vaccination. This receptor was taken from a man aged 25 to 40 who received the YFV17D yellow fever vaccine.

The CDR3 loop is CASSLIQGAVGELFF. CDR3 DNA sequence: TGTGCCAGCAGCCTAATACAGGGGGCGGTCGGGGAGCTGTTTTTT. This chain connects TRBV14 to TRBJ2-2; TRBD1 matches at 9 bases. With 4 bases clipped from V and 7 bases from J, the junction kept 7 bases outside the gene matches. This CDR3 comprises 15 residues. Per the germline V gene, CDR1 is SGHDN and CDR2 is FVKESK.